This T cell receptor (beta chain) derives from a study of blood T cell repertoires in COVID-19. Germline assignment: CDR1 MNHEY and CDR2 SVGEGT. The CDR3 has 15 residues. Deletions cut 0 bases from V and 9 bases from J, with 15 bases between. Individuals drawn from some 25 US areas were roughly 18 to 89 years old. Only in-frame clones appear in the TCRdb table, and some are missing; sequencing was by immunoSEQ multiplex PCR. The sample records fewer than 350,000 clones, 70% to 90% being singletons. The source is a woman in her twenties or thirties with acute COVID-19. Sample: PBMCs or T cells enriched from blood (not recorded which). J is TRBJ2-1 and V is TRBV6-2 or TRBV6-3, with a tentative D call TRBD1 (8 bases). CDR3 sequence: CASSYSVGGTGEQFF. The CDR3 nucleotides read TGTGCCAGCAGTTACTCTGTCGGGGGGACAGGTGAGCAGTTCTTC.